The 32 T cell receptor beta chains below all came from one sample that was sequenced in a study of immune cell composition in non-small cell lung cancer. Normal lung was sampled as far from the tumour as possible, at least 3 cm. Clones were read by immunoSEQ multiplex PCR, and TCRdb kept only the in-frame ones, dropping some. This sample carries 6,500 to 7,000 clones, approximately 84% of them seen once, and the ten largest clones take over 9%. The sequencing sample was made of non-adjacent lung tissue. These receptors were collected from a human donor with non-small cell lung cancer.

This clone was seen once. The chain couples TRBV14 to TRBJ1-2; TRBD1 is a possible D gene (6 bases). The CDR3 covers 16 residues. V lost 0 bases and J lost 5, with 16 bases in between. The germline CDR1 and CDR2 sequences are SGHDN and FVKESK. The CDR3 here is CASSQDWRQDPYGYTF. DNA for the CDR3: TGTGCCAGCAGCCAAGACTGGCGACAGGATCCTTATGGCTACACCTTC.

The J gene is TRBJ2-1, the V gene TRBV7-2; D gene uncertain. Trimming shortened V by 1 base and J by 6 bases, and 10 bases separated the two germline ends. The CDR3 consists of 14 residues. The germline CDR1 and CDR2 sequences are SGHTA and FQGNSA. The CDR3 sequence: CASSLGVTSNEQFF. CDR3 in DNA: TGTGCCAGCAGCTTAGGGGTGACTTCCAATGAGCAGTTCTTC.

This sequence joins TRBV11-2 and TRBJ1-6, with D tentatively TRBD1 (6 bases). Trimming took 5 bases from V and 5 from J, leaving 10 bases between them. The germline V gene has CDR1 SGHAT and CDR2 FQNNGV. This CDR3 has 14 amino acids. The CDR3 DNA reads TGTGCCAGCAGCCGTGGACAGAATAATTCACCCCTCCACTTT. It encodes CASSRGQNNSPLHF.

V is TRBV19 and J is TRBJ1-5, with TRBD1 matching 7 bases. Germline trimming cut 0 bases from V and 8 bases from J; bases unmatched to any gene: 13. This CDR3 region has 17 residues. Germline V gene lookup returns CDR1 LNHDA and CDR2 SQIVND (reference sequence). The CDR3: CASSIDRTGGGMKPQHF. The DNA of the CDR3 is TGTGCCAGTAGTATAGATCGGACAGGAGGGGGGATGAAGCCCCAGCATTTT.

The CDR3 DNA reads TGTGCCAGCAGTATGGCGGGGGGCCGGAGAAGGGAGCTGTTTTTT. The encoded protein is CASSMAGGRRRELFF. V and J are TRBV28 and TRBJ2-2; 8 bases are a match to TRBD2. The J segment lost 9 bases and the V segment lost 5 bases, leaving 11 bases of the junction unmatched. The germline gives CDR1 MDHEN, CDR2 SYDVKM. This CDR3 contains 15 residues.

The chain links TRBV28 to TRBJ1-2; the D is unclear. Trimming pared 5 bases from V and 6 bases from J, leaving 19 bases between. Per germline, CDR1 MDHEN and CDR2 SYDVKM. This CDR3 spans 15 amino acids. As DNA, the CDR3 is TGTGCCAGCAGTCCCCGAGGAGGGCCTAGGGATGGCTACACCTTC. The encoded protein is CASSPRGGPRDGYTF.

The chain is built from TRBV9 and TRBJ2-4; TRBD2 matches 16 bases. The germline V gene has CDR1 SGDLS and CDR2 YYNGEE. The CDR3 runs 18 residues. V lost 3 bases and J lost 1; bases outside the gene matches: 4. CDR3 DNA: TGTGCCAGCAGCGCGGGACTAGCGGGGGGGCAGGCCAAAAACATTCAGTACTTC. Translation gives CASSAGLAGGQAKNIQYF.

The CDR3 region is CASRAPGGIQPQHF. The DNA for the CDR3 is TGTGCCAGCAGAGCCCCAGGGGGCATTCAGCCCCAGCATTTT. The rearrangement uses TRBV28 and TRBJ1-5; TRBD1 matches at 8 bases. In germline, CDR1 is MDHEN, CDR2 SYDVKM. The CDR3 runs to 14 residues. J lost 6 bases, V lost 6 bases, and 7 bases had no gene match.

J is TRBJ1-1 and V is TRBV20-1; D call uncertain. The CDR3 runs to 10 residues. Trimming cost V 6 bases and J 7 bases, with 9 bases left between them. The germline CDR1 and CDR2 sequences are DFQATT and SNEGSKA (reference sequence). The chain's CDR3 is CSASLSEAFF. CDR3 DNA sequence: TGCAGTGCGAGTCTGAGTGAAGCTTTCTTT.

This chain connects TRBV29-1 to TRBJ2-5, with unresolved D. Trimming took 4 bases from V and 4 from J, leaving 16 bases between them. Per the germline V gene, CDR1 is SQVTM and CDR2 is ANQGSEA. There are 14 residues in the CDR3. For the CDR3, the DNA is TGCAGCGTTGGATCCGCACGGGCTGGAGAGACCCAGTACTTC. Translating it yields CSVGSARAGETQYF. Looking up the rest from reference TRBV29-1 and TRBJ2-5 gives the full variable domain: SAVISQKPSRDICQRGTSLTIQCQVDSQVTMMFWYRQQPGQSLTLIATANQGSEATYESGFVIDKFPISRPNLTFSTLTVSNMSPEDSSIYLCSVGSARAGETQYFGPGTRLLVL.

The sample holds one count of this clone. CDR3 sequence: CASLRTENTEAFF. The CDR3 coding sequence is TGTGCCAGCCTCCGGACGGAGAACACTGAAGCTTTCTTT. The gene calls are TRBV18 and TRBJ1-1, with D unresolved. V gave up 8 bases and J gave up 1 base, with 11 bases separating them. This CDR3 comprises 13 residues. Germline V gene sequence: CDR1 KGHSH, CDR2 LQKENI.

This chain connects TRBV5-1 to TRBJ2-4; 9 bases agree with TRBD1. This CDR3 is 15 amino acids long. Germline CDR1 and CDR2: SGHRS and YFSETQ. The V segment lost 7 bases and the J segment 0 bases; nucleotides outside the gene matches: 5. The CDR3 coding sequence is TGCGCCAGCCGGGACAGGGACCTAGCCAAAAACATTCAGTACTTC. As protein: CASRDRDLAKNIQYF.

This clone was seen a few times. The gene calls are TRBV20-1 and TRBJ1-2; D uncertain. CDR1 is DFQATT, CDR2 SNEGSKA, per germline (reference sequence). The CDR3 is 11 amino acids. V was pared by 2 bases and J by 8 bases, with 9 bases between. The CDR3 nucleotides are TGCAGTGCTAGAACAGCCGGGGGCTACACCTTC. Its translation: CSARTAGGYTF.

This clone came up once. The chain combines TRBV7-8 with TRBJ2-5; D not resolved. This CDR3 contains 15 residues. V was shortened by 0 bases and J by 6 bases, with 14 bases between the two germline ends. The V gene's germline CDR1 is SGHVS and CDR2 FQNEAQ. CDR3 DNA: TGTGCCAGCAGCTTAGCACCTGGCCCAGAGAAGACCCAGTACTTC. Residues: CASSLAPGPEKTQYF.

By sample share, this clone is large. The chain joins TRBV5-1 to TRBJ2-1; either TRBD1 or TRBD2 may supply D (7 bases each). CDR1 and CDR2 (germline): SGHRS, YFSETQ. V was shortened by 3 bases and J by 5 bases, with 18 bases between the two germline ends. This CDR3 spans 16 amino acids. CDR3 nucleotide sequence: TGCGCCAGCAGCTCGGGGGGCAGGGGGGTCGACAATGAGCAGTTCTTC. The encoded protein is CASSSGGRGVDNEQFF.

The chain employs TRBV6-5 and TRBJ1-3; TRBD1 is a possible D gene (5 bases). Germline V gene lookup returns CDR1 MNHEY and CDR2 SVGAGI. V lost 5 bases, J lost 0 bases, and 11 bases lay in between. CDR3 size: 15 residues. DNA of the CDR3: TGTGCCAGCAGTGGGGGGGGTAGCTCTGGAAACACCATATATTTT. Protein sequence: CASSGGGSSGNTIYF.

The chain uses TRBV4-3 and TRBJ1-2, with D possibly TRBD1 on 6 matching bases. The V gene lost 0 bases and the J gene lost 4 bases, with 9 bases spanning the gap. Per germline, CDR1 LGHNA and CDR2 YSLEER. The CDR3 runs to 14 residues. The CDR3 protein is CASSQERTVYGYTF. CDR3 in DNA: TGCGCCAGCAGCCAAGAGAGGACAGTCTATGGCTACACCTTC.

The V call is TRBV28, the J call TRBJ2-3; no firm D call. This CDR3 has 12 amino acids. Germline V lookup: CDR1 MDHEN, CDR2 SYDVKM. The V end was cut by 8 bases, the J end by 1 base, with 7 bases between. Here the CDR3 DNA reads TGTGCCAGCGCCAGCGGCACAGATACGCAGTATTTT. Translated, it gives CASASGTDTQYF.

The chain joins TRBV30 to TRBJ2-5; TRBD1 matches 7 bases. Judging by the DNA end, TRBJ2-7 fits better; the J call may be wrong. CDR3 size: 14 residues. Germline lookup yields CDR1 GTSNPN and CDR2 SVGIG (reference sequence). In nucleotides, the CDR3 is TGTGCCTGGAGTGTCGGGCAGGGGGTCCACGAGCAGTACTTC. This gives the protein CAWSVGQGVHEQYF.

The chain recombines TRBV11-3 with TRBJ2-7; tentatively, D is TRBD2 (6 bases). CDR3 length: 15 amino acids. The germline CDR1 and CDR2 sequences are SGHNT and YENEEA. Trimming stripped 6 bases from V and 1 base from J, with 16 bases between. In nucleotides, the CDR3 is TGTGCCAGCAGGGAAGGTCCTGGGACTTCCTACGAGCAGTACTTC. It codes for CASREGPGTSYEQYF.

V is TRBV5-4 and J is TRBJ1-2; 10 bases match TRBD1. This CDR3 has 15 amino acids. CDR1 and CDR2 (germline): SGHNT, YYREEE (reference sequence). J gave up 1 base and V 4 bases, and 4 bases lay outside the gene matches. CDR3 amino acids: CASSVDRGVNYGYTF. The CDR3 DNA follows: TGTGCCAGCAGCGTGGACAGGGGGGTTAACTATGGCTACACCTTC.

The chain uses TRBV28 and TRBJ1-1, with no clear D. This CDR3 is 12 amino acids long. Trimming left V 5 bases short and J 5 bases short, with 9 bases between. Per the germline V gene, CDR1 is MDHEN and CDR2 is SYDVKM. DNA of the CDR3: TGTGCCAGCAGTCCCGGAGGGACTGAAGCTTTCTTT. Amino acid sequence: CASSPGGTEAFF. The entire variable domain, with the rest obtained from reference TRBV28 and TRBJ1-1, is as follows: DVKVTQSSRYLVKRTGEKVFLECVQDMDHENMFWYRQDPGLGLRLIYFSYDVKMKEKGDIPEGYSVSREKKERFSLILESASTNQTSMYLCASSPGGTEAFFGQGTRLTVV.

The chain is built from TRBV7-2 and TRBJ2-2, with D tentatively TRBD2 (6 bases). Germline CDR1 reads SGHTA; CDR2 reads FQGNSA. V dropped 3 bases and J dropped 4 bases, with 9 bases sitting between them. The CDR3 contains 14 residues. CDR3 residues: CASSFRDFTGELFF. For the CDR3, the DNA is TGTGCCAGCAGCTTCCGGGACTTCACCGGGGAGCTGTTTTTT.

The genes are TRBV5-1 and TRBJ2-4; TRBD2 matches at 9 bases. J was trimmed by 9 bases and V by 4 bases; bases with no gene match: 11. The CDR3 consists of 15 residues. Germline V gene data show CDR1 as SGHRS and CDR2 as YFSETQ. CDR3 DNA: TGCGCCAGCAGCATCCAAGCGGGGGGAGAAGGCATTCAGTACTTC. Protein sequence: CASSIQAGGEGIQYF.

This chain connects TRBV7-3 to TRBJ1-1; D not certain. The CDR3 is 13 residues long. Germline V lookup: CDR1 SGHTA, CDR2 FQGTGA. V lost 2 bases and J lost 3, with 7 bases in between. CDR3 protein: CASSLDPDTEAFF. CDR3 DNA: TGTGCCAGCAGCTTAGACCCGGACACTGAAGCTTTCTTT.

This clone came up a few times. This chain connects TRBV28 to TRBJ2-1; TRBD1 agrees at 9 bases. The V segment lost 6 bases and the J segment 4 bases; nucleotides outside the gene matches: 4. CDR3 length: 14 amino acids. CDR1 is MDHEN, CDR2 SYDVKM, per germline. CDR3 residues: CASRTGGTYNEQFF. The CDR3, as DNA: TGTGCCAGCAGAACAGGGGGCACTTACAATGAGCAGTTCTTC.

The CDR3 sequence: CASSLDTGGTYEQYF. The CDR3 DNA is TGTGCCAGCAGCTTAGATACAGGGGGGACCTACGAGCAGTACTTC. V usage is TRBV7-2 and J usage is TRBJ2-7; 8 bases are shared with TRBD1. Trimming at V came to 1 base and at J to 2 bases, leaving 4 bases not matched to a gene. Germline values: CDR1 SGHTA, CDR2 FQGNSA. There are 15 residues in the CDR3.

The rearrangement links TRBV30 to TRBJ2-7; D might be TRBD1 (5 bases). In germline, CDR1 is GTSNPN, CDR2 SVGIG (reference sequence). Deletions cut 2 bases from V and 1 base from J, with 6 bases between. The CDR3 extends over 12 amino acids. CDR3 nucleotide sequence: TGTGCCTGGAGTAGGGGATCCTACGAGCAGTACTTC. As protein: CAWSRGSYEQYF.

As DNA, the CDR3 is TGTGCCACCTCGACGAGAAACTATGGCTACACCTTC. Protein: CATSTRNYGYTF. This chain joins TRBV19 and TRBJ1-2; D not certain. The CDR3 covers 12 residues. Trimming removed 10 bases from V and 2 bases from J, with 11 bases in between. Germline values: CDR1 LNHDA, CDR2 SQIVND (reference sequence).

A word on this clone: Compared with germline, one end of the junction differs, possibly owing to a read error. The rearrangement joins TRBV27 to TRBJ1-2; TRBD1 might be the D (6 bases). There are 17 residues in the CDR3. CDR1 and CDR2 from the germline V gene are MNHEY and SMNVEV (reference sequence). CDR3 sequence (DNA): TGTGCCAGCAGCCCTTCGTCAGGGGATCTTCGGGGGTCTTCGCTCCGCTTC. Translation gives CASSPSSGDLRGSSLRF.

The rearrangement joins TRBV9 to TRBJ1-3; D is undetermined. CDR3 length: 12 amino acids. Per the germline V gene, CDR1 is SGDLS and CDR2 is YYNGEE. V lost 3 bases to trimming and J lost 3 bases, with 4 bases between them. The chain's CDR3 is CASSGGGNTIYF. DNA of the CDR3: TGTGCCAGCAGCGGGGGTGGAAACACCATATATTTT.

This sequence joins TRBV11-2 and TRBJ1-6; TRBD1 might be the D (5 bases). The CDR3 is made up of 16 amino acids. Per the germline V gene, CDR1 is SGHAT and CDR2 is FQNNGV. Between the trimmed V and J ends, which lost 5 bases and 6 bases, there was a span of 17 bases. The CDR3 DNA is TGTGCCAGCAGCGTCGACCAGGGTTTTGGTAATTCACCCCTCCACTTT. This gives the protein CASSVDQGFGNSPLHF.